This record looks at one TCR beta chain sequence and its context. Its specificity is unknown. Genes and germline come from the mouse. These data belong to a study of tissue T cells after allogeneic stem cell transplantation. The assay was immunoSEQ multiplex PCR, and TCRdb's table has in-frame clones only and misses some. The sample lists 9,000 to 9,500 clones; approximately 45% were seen once. Time point defined: mouse harvest day 7 after allogeneic transplant. The graft held 10^6 splenic CD5+ T cells and 10^7 T-cell-depleted bone marrow cells. Study-wide results and limits: Tissue-detected TCR repertoire was only partly captured by blood and spleen T cells.

Sequencing was performed on gut tissue. The receptor was derived from a female BALB/c mouse given C57BL/6 T cells with graft-versus-host disease after an allogeneic hematopoietic cell transplant.

CDR3 bases read: TGTGCCAGCACCCGACAGGGGTATAATTCGCCCCTCTAC. Translating gives CASTRQGYNSPLY. The whole CDR3 sequence reads CASTRQGYNSPLYF. The chain combines TRBV26 with TRBJ1-6; 8 positions match TRBD1. The CDR3 end is not reached by the read, which stops 1 residue before it; the germline J gene fills it in. TRBJ1-6 is labeled an ORF, and its function is uncertain. There are 14 residues in the CDR3. The J segment lost 4 bases and the V segment lost 7 bases, leaving 3 bases of the junction unmatched. The V gene's germline CDR1 is KGHPV and CDR2 FQNQEV (reference sequence).